This TCR beta chain was identified during a study of blood T cell repertoires in COVID-19. Turning to the study itself: Samples representing acute and convalescent COVID-19 were sourced from the United States, Italy and Spain. Nucleic acid was either cDNA or gDNA, and it came from T cells, B-cell-depleted T cells, or PBMCs.

Seattle enrolled patients during active infection and tracked them longitudinally. As originally analysed: Amplification from reference gene primers served as the basis for estimated nucleated cell counts. Data came from immunoSEQ multiplex PCR; TCRdb stores just in-frame clones and leaves some out. V, J and clone size are those of that table, while D and trimming were read from the DNA. The sample consists of some 140,000 clones, about 85% of them appearing once. Germline CDR1 reads SGDLS; CDR2 reads YYNGEE. The V and J ends lost 3 bases and 2 bases, in that order; junction bases with no gene match: 8. The CDR3 is made up of 16 amino acids.

The specimen was peripheral blood. The TCR sequence derives from a man aged 55 to 70 with COVID-19, enrolled during active disease. This chain links TRBV9 with TRBJ2-1; TRBD2 matches 7 bases. In DNA, the CDR3 is TGTGCCAGCAGCGCACTCACTAGCGCTACCTACAATGAGCAGTTCTTC. It translates to CASSALTSATYNEQFF. Complete variable domain (other parts from reference TRBV9 and TRBJ2-1): DSGVTQTPKHLITATGQRVTLRCSPRSGDLSVYWYQQSLDQGLQFLIQYYNGEERAKGNILERFSAQQFPDLHSELNLSSLELGDSALYFCASSALTSATYNEQFFGPGTRLTVL.